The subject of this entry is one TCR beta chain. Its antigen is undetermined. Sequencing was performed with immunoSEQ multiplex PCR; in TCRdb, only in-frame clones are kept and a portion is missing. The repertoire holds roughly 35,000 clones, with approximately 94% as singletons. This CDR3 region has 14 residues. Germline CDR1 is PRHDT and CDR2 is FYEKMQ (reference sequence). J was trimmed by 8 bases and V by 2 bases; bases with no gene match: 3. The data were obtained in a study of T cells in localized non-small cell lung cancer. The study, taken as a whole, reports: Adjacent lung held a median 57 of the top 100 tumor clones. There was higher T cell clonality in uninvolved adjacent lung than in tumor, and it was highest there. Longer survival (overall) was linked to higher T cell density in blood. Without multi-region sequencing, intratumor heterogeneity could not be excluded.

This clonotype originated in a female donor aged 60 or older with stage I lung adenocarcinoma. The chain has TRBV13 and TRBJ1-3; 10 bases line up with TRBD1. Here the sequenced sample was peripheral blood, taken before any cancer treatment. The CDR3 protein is CASSLRDRGYTIYF. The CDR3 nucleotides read TGTGCCAGCAGCTTACGGGACAGGGGTTACACCATATATTTT.